This TCR beta chain came from a study of CD8 T cells in Susac syndrome. Reverse transcription of roughly 0.5 to 1 ug RNA was performed with random hexamers. Each CDR3 protein gets one entry after TCRdb re-called the immunoSEQ multiplex PCR reads with MiXCR. Of roughly 200,000 distinct CDR3 sequences in the sample, under 95% are singletons; the top ten hold approximately 0.098%. About this clonotype: Its matching antigen is unknown.

Notes on the study in general: The authors acknowledged that their TCR sequencing and HLA analysis involved a relatively small number of individuals.

TEMRA cells were FACS-enriched, with CD8+ and CD4+ T cells isolated negatively. The sequenced sample consisted of CD4+ T cells from PBMCs. The sequence derives from a human donor in good health.

CDR3 sequence: CASSLGVRGANVLTF. CDR3 DNA sequence: TGTGCCAGCAGTTTAGGAGTTCGTGGGGCCAACGTCCTGACTTTC. This rearrangement joins TRBV28 to TRBJ2-6; D gene uncertain. CDR1 is MDHEN, CDR2 SYDVKM, per germline. The CDR3 covers 15 residues. V was shortened by 2 bases and J by 3 bases, with 8 bases between the two germline ends. The full variable domain, with the rest looked up from reference TRBV28 and TRBJ2-6, is DVKVTQSSRYLVKRTGEKVFLECVQDMDHENMFWYRQDPGLGLRLIYFSYDVKMKEKGDIPEGYSVSREKKERFSLILESASTNQTSMYLCASSLGVRGANVLTFGAGSRLTVL.